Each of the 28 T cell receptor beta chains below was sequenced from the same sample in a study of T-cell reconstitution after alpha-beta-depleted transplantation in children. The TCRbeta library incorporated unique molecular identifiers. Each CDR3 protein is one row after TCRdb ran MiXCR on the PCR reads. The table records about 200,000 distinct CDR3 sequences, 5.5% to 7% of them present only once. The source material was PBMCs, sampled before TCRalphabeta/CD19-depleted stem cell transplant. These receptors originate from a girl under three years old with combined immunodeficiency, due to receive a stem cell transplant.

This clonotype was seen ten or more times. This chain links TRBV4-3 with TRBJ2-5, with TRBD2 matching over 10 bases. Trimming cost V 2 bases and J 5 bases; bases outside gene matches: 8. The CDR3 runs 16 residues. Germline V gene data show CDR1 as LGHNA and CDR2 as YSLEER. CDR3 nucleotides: TGCGCCAGCAGCCAATGGGCCACTAGCGGGGTTGAGACCCAGTACTTC. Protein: CASSQWATSGVETQYF.

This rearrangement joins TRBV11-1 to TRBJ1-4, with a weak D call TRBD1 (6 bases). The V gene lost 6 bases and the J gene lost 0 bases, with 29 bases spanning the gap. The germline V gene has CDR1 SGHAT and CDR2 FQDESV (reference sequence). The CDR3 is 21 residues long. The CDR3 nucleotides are TGTGCCAGCAGAGGAGGGTCCCACATCCTAGAGGACAGTCCAACTAATGAAAAACTGTTTTTT. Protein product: CASRGGSHILEDSPTNEKLFF.

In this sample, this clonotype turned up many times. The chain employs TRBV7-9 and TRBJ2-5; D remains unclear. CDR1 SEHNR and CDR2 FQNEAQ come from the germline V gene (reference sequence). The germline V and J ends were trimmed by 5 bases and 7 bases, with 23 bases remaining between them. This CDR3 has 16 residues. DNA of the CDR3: TGTGCCAGCAGCCGTAGAGACGGCCATCCCCCTAGGACCCAGTACTTC. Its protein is CASSRRDGHPPRTQYF.

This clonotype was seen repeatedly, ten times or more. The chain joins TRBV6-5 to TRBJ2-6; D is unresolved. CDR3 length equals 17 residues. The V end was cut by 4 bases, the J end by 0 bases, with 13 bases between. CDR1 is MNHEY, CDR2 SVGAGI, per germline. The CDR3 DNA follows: TGTGCCAGCAGTTTCAGGACGGTAACCTCTGGGGCCAACGTCCTGACTTTC. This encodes CASSFRTVTSGANVLTF.

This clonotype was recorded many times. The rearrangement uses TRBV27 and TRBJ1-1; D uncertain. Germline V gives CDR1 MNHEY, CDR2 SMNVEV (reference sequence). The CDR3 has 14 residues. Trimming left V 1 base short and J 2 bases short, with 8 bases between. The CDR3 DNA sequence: TGTGCCAGCAGTTTATTGGGTGGTAACACTGAAGCTTTCTTT. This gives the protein CASSLLGGNTEAFF.

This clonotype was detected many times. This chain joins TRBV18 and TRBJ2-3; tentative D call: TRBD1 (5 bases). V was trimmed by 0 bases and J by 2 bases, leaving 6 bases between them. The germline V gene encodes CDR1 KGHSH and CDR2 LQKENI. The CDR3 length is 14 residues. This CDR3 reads CASSPPTATDTQYF. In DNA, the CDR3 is TGTGCCAGCTCACCACCGACAGCCACAGATACGCAGTATTTT.

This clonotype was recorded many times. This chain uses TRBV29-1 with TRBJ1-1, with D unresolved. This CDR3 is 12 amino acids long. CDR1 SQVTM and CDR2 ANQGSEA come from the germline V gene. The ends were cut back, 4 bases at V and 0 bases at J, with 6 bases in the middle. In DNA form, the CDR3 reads TGCAGCGTTGGTGGGGTGAACACTGAAGCTTTCTTT. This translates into CSVGGVNTEAFF.

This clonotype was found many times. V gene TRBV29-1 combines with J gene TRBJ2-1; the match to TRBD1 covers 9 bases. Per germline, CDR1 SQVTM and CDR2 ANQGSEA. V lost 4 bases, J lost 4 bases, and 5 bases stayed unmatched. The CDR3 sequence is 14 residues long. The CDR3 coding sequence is TGCAGCGTTGTCCGGGACAGGGCTTACAATGAGCAGTTCTTC. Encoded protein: CSVVRDRAYNEQFF.

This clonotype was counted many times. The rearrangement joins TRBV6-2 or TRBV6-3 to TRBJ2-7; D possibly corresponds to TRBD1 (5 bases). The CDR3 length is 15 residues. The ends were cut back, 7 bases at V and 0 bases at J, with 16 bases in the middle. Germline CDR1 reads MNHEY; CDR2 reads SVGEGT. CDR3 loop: CASNPGHHNSYEQYF. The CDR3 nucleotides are TGTGCCAGCAACCCAGGACACCACAACTCCTACGAGCAGTACTTC.

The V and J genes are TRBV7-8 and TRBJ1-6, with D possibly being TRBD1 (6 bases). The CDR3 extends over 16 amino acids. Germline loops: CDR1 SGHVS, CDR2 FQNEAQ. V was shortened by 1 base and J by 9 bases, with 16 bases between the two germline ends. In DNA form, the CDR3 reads TGTGCCAGCAGCTTAGGGGGCACAGGGTTGAGTTCACCCCTCCACTTT. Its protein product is CASSLGGTGLSSPLHF. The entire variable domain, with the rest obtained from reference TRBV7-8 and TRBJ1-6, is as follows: GAGVSQSPRYKVAKRGQDVALRCDPISGHVSLFWYQQALGQGPEFLTYFQNEAQLDKSGLPSDRFFAERPEGSVSTLKIQRTQQEDSAVYLCASSLGGTGLSSPLHFGNGTRLTVT.

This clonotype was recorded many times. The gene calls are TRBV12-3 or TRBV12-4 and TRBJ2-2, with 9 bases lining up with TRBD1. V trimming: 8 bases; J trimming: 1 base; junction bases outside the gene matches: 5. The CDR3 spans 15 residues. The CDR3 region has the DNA TGTGCCAGCTACAGGGGGCTCGGGAACACCGGGGAGCTGTTTTTT. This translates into CASYRGLGNTGELFF.

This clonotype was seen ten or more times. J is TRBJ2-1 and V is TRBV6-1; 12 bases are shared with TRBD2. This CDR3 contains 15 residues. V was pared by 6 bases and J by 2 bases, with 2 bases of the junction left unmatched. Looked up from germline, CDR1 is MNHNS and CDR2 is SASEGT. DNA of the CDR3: TGTGCCAGCAGACGACTAGCGGGGGCCTACAATGAGCAGTTCTTC. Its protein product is CASRRLAGAYNEQFF.

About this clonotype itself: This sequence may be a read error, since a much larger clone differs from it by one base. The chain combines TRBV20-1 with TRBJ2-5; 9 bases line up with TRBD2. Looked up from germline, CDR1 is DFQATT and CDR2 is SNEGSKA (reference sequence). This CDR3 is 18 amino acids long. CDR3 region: CCAQGLAGTPRSQETQYF. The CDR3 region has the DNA TGCTGTGCCCAGGGGCTAGCGGGAACACCGCGGAGCCAAGAGACCCAGTACTTC.

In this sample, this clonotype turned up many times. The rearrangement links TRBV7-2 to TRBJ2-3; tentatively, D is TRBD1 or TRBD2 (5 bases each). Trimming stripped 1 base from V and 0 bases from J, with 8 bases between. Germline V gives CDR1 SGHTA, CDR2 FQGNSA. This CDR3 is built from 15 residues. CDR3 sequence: CASSLDGASTDTQYF. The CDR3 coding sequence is TGTGCCAGCAGCTTAGACGGGGCTAGCACAGATACGCAGTATTTT.

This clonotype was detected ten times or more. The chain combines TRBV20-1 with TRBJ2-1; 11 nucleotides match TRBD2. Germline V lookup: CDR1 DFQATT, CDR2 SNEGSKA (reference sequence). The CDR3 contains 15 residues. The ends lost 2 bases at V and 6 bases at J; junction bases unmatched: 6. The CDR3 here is CSARPLAGASNEQFF. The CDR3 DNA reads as TGCAGTGCTAGACCACTAGCGGGAGCTAGCAATGAGCAGTTCTTC.

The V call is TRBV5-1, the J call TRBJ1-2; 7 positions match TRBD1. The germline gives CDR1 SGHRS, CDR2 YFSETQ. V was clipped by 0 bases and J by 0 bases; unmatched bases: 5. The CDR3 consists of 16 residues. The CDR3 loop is CASSLVGQRSNYGYTF. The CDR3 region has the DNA TGCGCCAGCAGCTTGGTGGGACAGAGATCTAACTATGGCTACACCTTC. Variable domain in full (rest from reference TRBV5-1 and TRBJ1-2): KAGVTQTPRYLIKTRGQQVTLSCSPISGHRSVSWYQQTPGQGLQFLFEYFSETQRNKGNFPGRFSGRQFSNSRSEMNVSTLELGDSALYLCASSLVGQRSNYGYTFGSGTRLTVV.

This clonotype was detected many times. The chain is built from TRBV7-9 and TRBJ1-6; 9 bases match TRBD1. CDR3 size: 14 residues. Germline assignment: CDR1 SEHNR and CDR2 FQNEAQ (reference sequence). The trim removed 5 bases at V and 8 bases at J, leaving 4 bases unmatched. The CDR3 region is CASSPGQGHSPLHF. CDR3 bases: TGTGCCAGCAGCCCGGGACAGGGACATTCACCCCTCCACTTT.

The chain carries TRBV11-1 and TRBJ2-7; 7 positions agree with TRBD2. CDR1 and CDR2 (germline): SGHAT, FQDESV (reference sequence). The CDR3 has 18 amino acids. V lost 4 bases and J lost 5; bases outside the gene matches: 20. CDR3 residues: CASSSAGGARGGSDEQYF. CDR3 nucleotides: TGTGCCAGCAGCTCCGCCGGAGGGGCGCGGGGAGGGTCAGACGAGCAGTACTTC.

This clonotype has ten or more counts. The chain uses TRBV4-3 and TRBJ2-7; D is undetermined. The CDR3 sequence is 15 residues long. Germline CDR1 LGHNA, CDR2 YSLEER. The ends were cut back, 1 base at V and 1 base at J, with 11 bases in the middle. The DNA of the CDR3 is TGCGCCAGCAGCCAAGGTTTAGGCGGATCCTACGAGCAGTACTTC. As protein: CASSQGLGGSYEQYF.

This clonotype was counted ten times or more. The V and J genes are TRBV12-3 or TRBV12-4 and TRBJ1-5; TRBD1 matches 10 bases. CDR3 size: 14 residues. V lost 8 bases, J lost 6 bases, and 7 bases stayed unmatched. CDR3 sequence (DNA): TGTGCCAGCCGTCCGACAGGGGGCGGTCAGCCCCAGCATTTT. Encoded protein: CASRPTGGGQPQHF.

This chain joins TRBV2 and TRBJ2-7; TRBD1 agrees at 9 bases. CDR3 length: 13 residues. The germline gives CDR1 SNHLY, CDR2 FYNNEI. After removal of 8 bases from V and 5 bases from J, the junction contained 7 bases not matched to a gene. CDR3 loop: CASETGGNHEQYV. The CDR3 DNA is TGTGCCAGCGAGACAGGGGGAAACCACGAGCAGTACGTC.

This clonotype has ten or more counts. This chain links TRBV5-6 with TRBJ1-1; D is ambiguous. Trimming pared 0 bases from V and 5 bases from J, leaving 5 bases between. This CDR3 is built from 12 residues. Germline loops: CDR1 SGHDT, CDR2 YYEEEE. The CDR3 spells CASSLVQTEAFF. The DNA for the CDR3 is TGTGCCAGCAGCTTGGTACAGACTGAAGCTTTCTTT.

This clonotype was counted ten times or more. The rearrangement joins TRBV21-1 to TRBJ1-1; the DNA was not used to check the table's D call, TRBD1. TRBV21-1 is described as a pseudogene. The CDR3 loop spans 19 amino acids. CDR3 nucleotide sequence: TGTGCCAGCAGCCTCGATTACCGCAGGGGAGGGTTCCGGAACACTGAAGCTTTCTTT. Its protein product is CASSLDYRRGGFRNTEAFF.

CDR3 DNA: TGTGCCAGCTCACGACAGGCCTTCTCTGGGGCCAACGTCCTGACTTTC. Translating gives CASSRQAFSGANVLTF. The gene calls are TRBV18 and TRBJ2-6, with D perhaps matching TRBD1 (6 bases). Germline CDR1 is KGHSH and CDR2 is LQKENI. Trimming cost V 4 bases and J 0 bases, with 10 bases left between them. The CDR3 extends over 16 amino acids.

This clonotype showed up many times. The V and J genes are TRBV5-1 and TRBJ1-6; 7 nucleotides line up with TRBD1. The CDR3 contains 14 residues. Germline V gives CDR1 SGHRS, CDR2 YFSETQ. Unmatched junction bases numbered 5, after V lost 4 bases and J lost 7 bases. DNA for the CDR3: TGCGCCAGCAGCCCAACACAGGGGAATTCACCCCTCCACTTT. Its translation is CASSPTQGNSPLHF.

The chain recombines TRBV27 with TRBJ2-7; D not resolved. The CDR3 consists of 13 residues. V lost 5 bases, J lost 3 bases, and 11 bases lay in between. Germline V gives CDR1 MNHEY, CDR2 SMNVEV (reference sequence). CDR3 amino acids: CASSVRHNYEQYF. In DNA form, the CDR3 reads TGTGCCAGCAGTGTCAGACACAACTACGAGCAGTACTTC.

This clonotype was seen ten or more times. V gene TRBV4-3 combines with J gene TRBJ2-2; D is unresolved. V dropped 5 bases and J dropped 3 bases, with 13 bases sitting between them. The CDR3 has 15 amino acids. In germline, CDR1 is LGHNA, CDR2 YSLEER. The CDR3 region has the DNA TGCGCCAGCAGCGCAGGAGTTGCGGACACCGGGGAGCTGTTTTTT. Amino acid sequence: CASSAGVADTGELFF.

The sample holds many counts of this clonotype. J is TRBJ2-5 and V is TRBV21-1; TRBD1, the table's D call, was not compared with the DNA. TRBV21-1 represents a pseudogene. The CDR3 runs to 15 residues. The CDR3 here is CASSKGGRVKETQYF. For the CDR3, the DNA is TGTGCCAGCAGCAAAGGGGGCAGGGTGAAGGAGACCCAGTACTTC.